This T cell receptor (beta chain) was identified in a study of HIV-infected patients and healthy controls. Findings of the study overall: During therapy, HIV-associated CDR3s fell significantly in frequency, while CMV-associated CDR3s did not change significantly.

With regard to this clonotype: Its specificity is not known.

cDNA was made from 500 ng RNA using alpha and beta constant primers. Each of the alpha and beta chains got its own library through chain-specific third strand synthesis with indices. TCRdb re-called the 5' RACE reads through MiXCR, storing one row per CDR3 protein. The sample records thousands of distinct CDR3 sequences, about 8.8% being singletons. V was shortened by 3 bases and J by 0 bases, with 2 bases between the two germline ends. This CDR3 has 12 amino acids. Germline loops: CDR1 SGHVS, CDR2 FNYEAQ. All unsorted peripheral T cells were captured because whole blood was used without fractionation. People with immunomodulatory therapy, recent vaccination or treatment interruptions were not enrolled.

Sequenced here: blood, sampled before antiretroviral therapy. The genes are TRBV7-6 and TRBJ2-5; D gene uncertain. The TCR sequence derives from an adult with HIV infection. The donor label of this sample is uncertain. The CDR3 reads CASSFYQETQYF. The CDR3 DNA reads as TGTGCCAGCAGCTTTTACCAAGAGACCCAGTACTTC.